The clone carrying this TCR beta chain was picked up a small number of times. Its target is not known. After removal of 4 bases from V and 3 bases from J, the junction contained 5 bases not matched to a gene. From germline, CDR1 is SGHNT and CDR2 YYREEE (reference sequence). This CDR3 spans 15 amino acids. cDNA synthesis used the whole RNA isolate, giving expressed TCRB sequences. Samples of naive, central memory and regulatory T cells yielded a mean of about 3.7 million reads. Profiled with immunoSEQ multiplex PCR; TCRdb holds only in-frame clones, not every one. The sample shows hundreds of thousands of clones, 30% of them seen only once. Donors underwent one heparinised blood draw, about 120 mL on average. This sample was included in a study of beta chain features in type 1 diabetes. Study-wide background: Over all samples combined, about 99,000,000 sorted cells were examined. Findings of the study overall: Naive, central memory and Treg TCRB repertoires seemed to resemble each other more closely in patients than they did in healthy donors.

Sequenced: naive CD4+ T cells from blood. This receptor was taken from a man between 18 and 29 years old in good health. This chain links TRBV5-4 with TRBJ2-7; 12 nucleotides match TRBD2. This chain's CDR3 is CASSPSGRAVYEQYF. CDR3 bases: TGTGCCAGCAGCCCTAGCGGGAGGGCCGTCTACGAGCAGTACTTC.